This record looks at one T cell receptor beta chain sequence and its context. Its specificity is not known. The method was immunoSEQ multiplex PCR; TCRdb's version includes in-frame clones alone and lacks a portion of them. This sample yields around 100,000 clones, of which less than 95% are seen a single time; about 0.51% belongs to the top ten. A history of autoimmune disease or systemic immunosuppression excluded patients. The data belong to a study of OX40 agonist ivuxolimab in advanced cancers. Study-level information: Hepatocellular carcinoma, melanoma, renal cell or head and neck cancer was diagnosed in the dose-escalation patients. Points from the study as a whole: Clones of CD4+ and CD8+ blood T cells grew by week 6 at doses of 0.1 to 3.0 mg/kg. Averaged across samples, CD8+ T cells carried more expanded clones than CD4+ did.

The CDR3 runs 13 residues. Germline V gene sequence: CDR1 GTSNPN, CDR2 SVGIG (reference sequence). V was pared by 2 bases and J by 7 bases, with 12 bases between. This rearrangement joins TRBV30 to TRBJ1-5; no clear D. Source: CD4+ or CD8+ T cells sorted from blood, taken in a trial of the OX40 agonist ivuxolimab. The source is an adult with an advanced solid tumor such as melanoma, head and neck, liver or kidney cancer. DNA of the CDR3: TGTGCCTGGAGTCCTGATAGAAGCCAGCCCCAGCATTTT. Translating gives CAWSPDRSQPQHF. Full variable domain (missing parts from reference TRBV30 and TRBJ1-5): SQTIHQWPATLVQPVGSPLSLECTVEGTSNPNLYWYRQAAGRGLQLLFYSVGIGQISSEVPQNLSASRPQDRQFILSSKKLLLSDSGFYLCAWSPDRSQPQHFGDGTRLSIL.